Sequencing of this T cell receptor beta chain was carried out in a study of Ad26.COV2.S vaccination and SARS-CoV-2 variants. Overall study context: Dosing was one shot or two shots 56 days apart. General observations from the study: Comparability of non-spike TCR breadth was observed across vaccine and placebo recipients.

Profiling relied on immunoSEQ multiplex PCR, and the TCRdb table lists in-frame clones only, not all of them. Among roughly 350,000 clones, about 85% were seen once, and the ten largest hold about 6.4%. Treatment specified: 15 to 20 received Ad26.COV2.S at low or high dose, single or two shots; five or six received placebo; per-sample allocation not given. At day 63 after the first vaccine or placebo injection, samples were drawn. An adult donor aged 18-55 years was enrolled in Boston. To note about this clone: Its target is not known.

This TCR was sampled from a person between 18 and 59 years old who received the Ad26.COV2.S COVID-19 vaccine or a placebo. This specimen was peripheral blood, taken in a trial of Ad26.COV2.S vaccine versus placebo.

The CDR3 reads CASGPVNQPQHF. The CDR3 region has the DNA TGTGCCAGCGGCCCAGTTAATCAGCCCCAGCATTTT. The chain combines TRBV9 with TRBJ1-5; D gene unclear. Deletions cut 7 bases from V and 4 bases from J, with 9 bases between. This CDR3 is built from 12 residues. CDR1 and CDR2 from the germline V gene are SGDLS and YYNGEE.